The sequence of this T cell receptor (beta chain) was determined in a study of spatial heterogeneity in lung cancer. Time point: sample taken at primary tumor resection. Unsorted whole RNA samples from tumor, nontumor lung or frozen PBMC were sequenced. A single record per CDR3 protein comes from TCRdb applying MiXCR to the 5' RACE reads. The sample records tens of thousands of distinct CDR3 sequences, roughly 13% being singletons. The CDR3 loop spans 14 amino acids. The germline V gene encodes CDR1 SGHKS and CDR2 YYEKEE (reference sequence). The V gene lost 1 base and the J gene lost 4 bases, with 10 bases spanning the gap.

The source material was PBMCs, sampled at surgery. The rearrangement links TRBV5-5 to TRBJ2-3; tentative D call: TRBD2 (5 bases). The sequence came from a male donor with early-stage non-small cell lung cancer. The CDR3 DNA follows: TGTGCCAGCAGCTTGCTGACCGGGGCAGATACGCAGTATTTT. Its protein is CASSLLTGADTQYF.